The 10 T cell receptor beta chains in this list originate from one sample, sequenced in a study of T cell repertoires in cytomegalovirus infection. Each CDR3 protein gets one entry after TCRdb re-called the reads with MiXCR. Of approximately 600,000 distinct CDR3 sequences detected, around 40% appear once; the ten largest clones hold about 48%. Their antigen targets remain unknown. This specimen consisted of cultured PBMCs, obtained from culture after CMV antigen stimulation. These receptors were obtained from a human donor in good health (CMV status not recorded). Some clones in this sample may be carry-over from other donors' samples.

This clonotype was seen more than once but under ten times. The genes are TRBV6-2 or TRBV6-3 and TRBJ1-2, with D possibly matching TRBD1 (5 bases). CDR3 length: 19 amino acids. Germline lookup yields CDR1 MNHEY and CDR2 SVGEGT. Trimming left V 6 bases short and J 8 bases short, with 34 bases between. The CDR3 nucleotides read TGTGCCAGCAGCTCCCTGCCGGGACGACTCCCCCTGCAAGCTCGCGGCTACACCTTC. The encoded protein is CASSSLPGRLPLQARGYTF.

This clonotype was seen a handful of times. V is TRBV20-1 and J is TRBJ1-2; 10 bases map to TRBD1. The CDR3 extends over 15 amino acids. The germline CDR1 and CDR2 sequences are DFQATT and SNEGSKA (reference sequence). The J segment lost 4 bases and the V segment lost 3 bases, leaving 8 bases of the junction unmatched. DNA for the CDR3: TGCAGTGCTAGCCAAGGGACAGGGGCTATCTATGGCTACACCTTC. This sequence encodes CSASQGTGAIYGYTF.

The chain carries TRBV5-4 and TRBJ1-2, with a weak D call TRBD1 (5 bases). The CDR3 loop spans 14 amino acids. Germline CDR1 reads SGHNT; CDR2 reads YYREEE (reference sequence). The V end was cut by 4 bases, the J end by 5 bases, with 15 bases between. The DNA for the CDR3 is TGTGCCAGCAGCGGGGACGGCTTTCAATATGGCTACACCTTC. This encodes CASSGDGFQYGYTF.

This clonotype has ten or more counts. The genes are TRBV7-2 and TRBJ1-2; no clear D gene. CDR1 and CDR2 from the germline V gene are SGHTA and FQGNSA. CDR3 size: 12 residues. Deletions cut 5 bases from V and 4 bases from J, with 8 bases between. The CDR3 sequence is CASSRRTYGYTF. As DNA, the CDR3 is TGTGCCAGCAGCCGCCGGACCTATGGCTACACCTTC. Full variable domain (missing parts from reference TRBV7-2 and TRBJ1-2): GAGVSQSPSNKVTEKGKDVELRCDPISGHTALYWYRQSLGQGLEFLIYFQGNSAPDKSGLPSDRFSAERTGGSVSTLTIQRTQQEDSAVYLCASSRRTYGYTFGSGTRLTVV.

The rearrangement uses TRBV5-4 and TRBJ2-1, with 9 bases identical to TRBD1. The junction had 2 bases not matched to a gene; V was cut back by 0 bases and J by 4 bases. Germline CDR1 and CDR2: SGHNT and YYREEE (reference sequence). The CDR3 is 15 residues long. CDR3 DNA: TGTGCCAGCAGCTTGGGGGACAGGGTGTACAATGAGCAGTTCTTC. Translated, it gives CASSLGDRVYNEQFF. The complete variable domain, with remaining parts taken from reference TRBV5-4 and TRBJ2-1, reads ETGVTQSPTHLIKTRGQQVTLRCSSQSGHNTVSWYQQALGQGPQFIFQYYREEENGRGNFPPRFSGLQFPNYSSELNVNALELDDSALYLCASSLGDRVYNEQFFGPGTRLTVL.

This clonotype turned up a few times. CDR3: CASSLVTGGSGELFF. CDR3 in DNA: TGTGCCAGCAGCTTAGTGACAGGGGGCTCCGGGGAGCTGTTTTTT. The V call is TRBV11-2, the J call TRBJ2-2, with 10 bases aligning to TRBD1. The CDR3 spans 15 residues. With V trimmed by 1 base and J by 6 bases, 2 bases remained unmatched. In germline, CDR1 is SGHAT, CDR2 FQNNGV.

This rearrangement joins TRBV11-2 to TRBJ2-1; TRBD2 might be the D (6 bases). Germline loops: CDR1 SGHAT, CDR2 FQNNGV. The CDR3 covers 14 residues. The V end lost 5 bases, the J end lost 4 bases, and 12 bases lay between the germline ends. The CDR3 coding sequence is TGTGCCAGCAGCGCCGGGACTTTATACAATGAGCAGTTCTTC. Encoded protein: CASSAGTLYNEQFF.

This clonotype was detected a few times. This rearrangement joins TRBV4-1 to TRBJ2-3; TRBD2 might be the D (6 bases). This CDR3 contains 15 residues. Per the germline V gene, CDR1 is MGHRA and CDR2 is YSYEKL. V lost 4 bases and J 2 bases, leaving 13 bases between the germline ends. The CDR3 region has the DNA TGCGCCAGCAGCCCCCGGGACTCTTCCACAGATACGCAGTATTTT. Translation: CASSPRDSSTDTQYF.

CDR3 sequence (DNA): TGTGCCAGCAGCCTGGACAGGGTGATCTCCTACGAGCAGTACTTC. This sequence encodes CASSLDRVISYEQYF. This sequence joins TRBV5-4 and TRBJ2-7, with 8 bases fitting TRBD1. This CDR3 comprises 15 residues. From germline, CDR1 is SGHNT and CDR2 YYREEE (reference sequence). V lost 4 bases, J lost 0 bases, and 6 bases stayed unmatched.

This clonotype was observed a handful of times. The chain uses TRBV6-2 or TRBV6-3 and TRBJ2-3, with TRBD2 matching over 11 bases. J was trimmed by 0 bases and V by 2 bases; bases with no gene match: 10. The CDR3 runs 19 residues. Germline-derived CDR1 and CDR2 are MNHEY and SVGEGT. The CDR3: CASSYRRLAGLTSTDTQYF. The CDR3 DNA reads as TGTGCCAGCAGTTACCGGAGACTAGCGGGGCTGACTAGCACAGATACGCAGTATTTT.